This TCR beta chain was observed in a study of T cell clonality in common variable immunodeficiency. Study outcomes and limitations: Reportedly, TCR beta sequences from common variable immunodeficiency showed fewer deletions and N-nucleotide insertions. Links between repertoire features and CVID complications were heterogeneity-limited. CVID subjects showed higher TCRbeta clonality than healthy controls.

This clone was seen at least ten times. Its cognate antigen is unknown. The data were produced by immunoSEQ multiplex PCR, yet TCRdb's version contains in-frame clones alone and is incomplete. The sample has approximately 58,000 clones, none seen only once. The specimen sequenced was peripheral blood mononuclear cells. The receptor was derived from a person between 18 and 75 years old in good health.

CDR3 DNA, as far as it was read: TGTGCCAGCAGCTTAGGGGGCCTCGGGGAG. It specifies CASSLGGLGE. The CDR3 reads in full as CASSLGGLGELFF. The J gene is TRBJ2-2, the V gene TRBV7-7, with D perhaps matching TRBD1 (5 bases). The read finishes 3 residues shy of the CDR3 end, and the germline J gene is used to complete it. The CDR3 consists of 13 residues. Germline CDR1 reads SSHAT; CDR2 reads FNYEAQ (reference sequence). Trimming pared 1 base from V and 7 bases from J, leaving 7 bases between.